This TCR beta chain was recovered during a study of blood T cell repertoires in COVID-19. CDR3 size: 15 residues. V lost 4 bases, J lost 3 bases, and 15 bases lay in between. From germline, CDR1 is WNHNN and CDR2 SYGVQD (reference sequence). Generated by immunoSEQ multiplex PCR, the TCRdb table keeps only in-frame clones and is missing some. The data contain 250,000 to 300,000 clones, roughly 85% of them singletons. V and J are TRBV10-1 and TRBJ1-1, with a possible D match to TRBD1 (5 bases). Sequenced input: PBMCs or T cells enriched from blood (not recorded which). The receptor was isolated from a man between 35 and 55 years old who had been exposed to COVID-19. The CDR3 here is CASSGGGIGDTEAFF. CDR3 bases: TGCGCCAGCAGTGGGGGGGGGATTGGGGACACTGAAGCTTTCTTT.